Sequencing of this TCR beta chain was carried out in a study of CD8 T cells in Susac syndrome. Germline assignment: CDR1 SGHRS and CDR2 YFSETQ. Trimming cost V 4 bases and J 6 bases, with 17 bases left between them. CDR3 length: 14 amino acids. Stable or active relapsing-remitting multiple sclerosis, untreated and meeting revised McDonald criteria, defined the controls. Random hexamers were used to reverse transcribe the RNA input (roughly 0.5 to 1 ug). The CDR3 of TCR beta was amplified by immunoSEQ multiplex PCR across 54 Vbeta and 13 Jbeta. TCRdb ran MiXCR on the immunoSEQ multiplex PCR reads and lists one entry per CDR3 protein. The data show just over 300,000 distinct CDR3 sequences, around 92% seen once.

This sequence originates from a human donor with multiple sclerosis. The sequencing sample was made of CD4+ T cells from PBMCs. This chain connects TRBV5-1 to TRBJ2-7; D may match TRBD1 or TRBD2 (5 bases each). The CDR3 spells CASSPDNQRAEQYF. In DNA form, the CDR3 reads TGCGCCAGCAGCCCGGACAATCAGAGGGCCGAGCAGTACTTC.